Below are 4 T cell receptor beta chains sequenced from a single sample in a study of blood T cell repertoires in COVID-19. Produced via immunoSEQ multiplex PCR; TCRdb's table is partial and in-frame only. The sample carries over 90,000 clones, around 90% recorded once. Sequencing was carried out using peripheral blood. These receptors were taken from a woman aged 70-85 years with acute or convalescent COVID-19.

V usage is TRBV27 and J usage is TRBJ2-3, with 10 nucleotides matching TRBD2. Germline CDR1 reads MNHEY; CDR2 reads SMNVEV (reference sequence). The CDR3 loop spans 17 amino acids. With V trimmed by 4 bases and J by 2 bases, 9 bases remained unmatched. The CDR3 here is CASSSKTTSGFTDTQYF. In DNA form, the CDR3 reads TGTGCCAGCAGTTCAAAGACGACTAGCGGGTTCACAGATACGCAGTATTTT.

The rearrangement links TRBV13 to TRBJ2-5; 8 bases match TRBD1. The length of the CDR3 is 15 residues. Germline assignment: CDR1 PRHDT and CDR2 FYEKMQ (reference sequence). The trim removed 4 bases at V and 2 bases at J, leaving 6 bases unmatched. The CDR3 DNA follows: TGTGCCAGCAGCTCGGGGGACAGGCCACAAGAGACCCAGTACTTC. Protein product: CASSSGDRPQETQYF.

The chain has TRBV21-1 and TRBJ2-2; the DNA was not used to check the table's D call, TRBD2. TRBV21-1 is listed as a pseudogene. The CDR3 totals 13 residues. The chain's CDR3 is CAREGANTGELFF. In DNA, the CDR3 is TGTGCCAGGGAAGGAGCGAACACCGGGGAGCTGTTTTTT.

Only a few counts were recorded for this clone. The CDR3 bases are TGTGCCAGCAGCTTGGTAGCGGGTTCGTACGGAAACACCATATATTTT. Its translation is CASSLVAGSYGNTIYF. The V and J genes are TRBV5-5 and TRBJ1-3; D gene uncertain. V was pared by 0 bases and J by 4 bases, with 14 bases between. The CDR3 sequence is 16 residues long. The V gene's germline CDR1 is SGHKS and CDR2 YYEKEE (reference sequence).